This TCR beta chain was identified in a study of blood T cell repertoires in COVID-19. Study-level information: PBMCs, B-cell-depleted T cells, or T cells provided the cDNA or gDNA that made up the material.

The protocol was immunoSEQ multiplex PCR, while the TCRdb copy is restricted to in-frame clones and leaves out a portion. Of roughly 390,000 clones listed, approximately 87% are singletons. This CDR3 has 17 amino acids. The sequenced material came from peripheral blood. This clonotype was obtained from a young woman with COVID-19, enrolled during active disease. The rearrangement joins TRBV21-1 to TRBJ2-7; TRBD2, the table's D call, lacks a check against the DNA. TRBV21-1 is flagged as a pseudogene. The DNA of the CDR3 is TGTGCCAGCAGCAAAGAACTATGGACTAGCGAGTCCTGGGAGCAGTACTTC. Amino acids: CASSKELWTSESWEQYF.